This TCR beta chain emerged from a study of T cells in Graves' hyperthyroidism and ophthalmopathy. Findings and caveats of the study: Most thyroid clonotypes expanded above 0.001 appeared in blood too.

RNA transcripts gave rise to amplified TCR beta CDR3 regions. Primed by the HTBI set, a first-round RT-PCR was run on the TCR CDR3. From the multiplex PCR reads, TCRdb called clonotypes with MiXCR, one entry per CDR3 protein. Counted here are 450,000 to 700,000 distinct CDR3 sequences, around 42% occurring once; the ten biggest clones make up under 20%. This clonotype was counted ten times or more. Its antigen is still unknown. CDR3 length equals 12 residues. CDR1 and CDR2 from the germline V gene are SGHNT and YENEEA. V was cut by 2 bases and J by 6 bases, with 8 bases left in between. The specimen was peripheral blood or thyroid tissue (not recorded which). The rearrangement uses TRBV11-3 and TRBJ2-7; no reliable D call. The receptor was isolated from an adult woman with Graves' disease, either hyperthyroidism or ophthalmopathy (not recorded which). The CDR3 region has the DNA TGTGCCAGCAGCTTACGTGGAAGCGAGCAGTACTTC. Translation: CASSLRGSEQYF.